This T cell receptor beta chain was found in a study of lymphopenia after photon versus proton radiotherapy. Study findings and constraints: Oligoclonal CD8+ Temra expansion after nadir drove photon patients' diversity drop. A bigger post-nadir fall in TCR diversity correlated inversely with survival time in deceased patients.

V lost 0 bases, J lost 7 bases, and 17 bases lay in between. CDR3 length: 15 residues. The V gene's germline CDR1 is SGDLS and CDR2 YYNGEE. In its sample, this clone was seen once. Its antigen is unidentified. The method was immunoSEQ multiplex PCR; TCRdb's version includes in-frame clones alone and lacks a portion of them. The repertoire holds about 16,000 clones, with 70% to 90% as singletons. This chain uses TRBV9 with TRBJ2-7; D not certain. This material consisted of peripheral blood, taken from a patient treated with proton-based radiotherapy. This sequence originates from a man aged 65 to 85 with pancreatic cancer. The CDR3 DNA reads TGTGCCAGCAGCGTAGGCGGCTACCCCTCTGGAGAGCAGTACTTC. Its translation is CASSVGGYPSGEQYF.